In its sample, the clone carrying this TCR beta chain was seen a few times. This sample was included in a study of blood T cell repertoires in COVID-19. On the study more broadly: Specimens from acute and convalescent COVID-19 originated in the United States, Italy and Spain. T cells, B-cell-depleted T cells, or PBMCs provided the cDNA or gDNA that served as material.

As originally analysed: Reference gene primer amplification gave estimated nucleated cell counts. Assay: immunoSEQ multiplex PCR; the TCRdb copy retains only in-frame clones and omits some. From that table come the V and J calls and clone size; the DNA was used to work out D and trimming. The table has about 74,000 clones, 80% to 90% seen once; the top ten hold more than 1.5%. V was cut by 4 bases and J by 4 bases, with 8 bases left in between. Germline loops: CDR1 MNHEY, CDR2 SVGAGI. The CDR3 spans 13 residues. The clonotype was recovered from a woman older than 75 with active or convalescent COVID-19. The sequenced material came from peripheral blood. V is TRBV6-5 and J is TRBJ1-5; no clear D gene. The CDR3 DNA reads TGTGCCAGCAGTTTTTCTCGGAATCAGCCCCAGCATTTT. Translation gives CASSFSRNQPQHF.